The present entry profiles one TCR beta chain with its context. The data were taken from a study of glioma-infiltrating T cells after dendritic cell vaccination. With V trimmed by 10 bases and J by 3 bases, 4 bases remained unmatched. Germline values: CDR1 ENHRY, CDR2 SYGVKD. The CDR3 is 13 residues long. Time point given: after dendritic cell vaccination, including at tumor progression/relapse. The repertoire was sequenced with immunoSEQ multiplex PCR; TCRdb's copy has only in-frame clones and lacks some. The table records approximately 93,000 clones, around 85% of them present only once. Sequencing used blood, obtained after dendritic cell vaccination. The rearrangement links TRBV10-3 to TRBJ1-5, with 9 bases identical to TRBD1. The receptor comes from a human donor with glioblastoma. The CDR3 bases are TGTGCCAGCGGGACAGGGAACAATCAGCCCCAGCATTTT. Translation: CASGTGNNQPQHF.